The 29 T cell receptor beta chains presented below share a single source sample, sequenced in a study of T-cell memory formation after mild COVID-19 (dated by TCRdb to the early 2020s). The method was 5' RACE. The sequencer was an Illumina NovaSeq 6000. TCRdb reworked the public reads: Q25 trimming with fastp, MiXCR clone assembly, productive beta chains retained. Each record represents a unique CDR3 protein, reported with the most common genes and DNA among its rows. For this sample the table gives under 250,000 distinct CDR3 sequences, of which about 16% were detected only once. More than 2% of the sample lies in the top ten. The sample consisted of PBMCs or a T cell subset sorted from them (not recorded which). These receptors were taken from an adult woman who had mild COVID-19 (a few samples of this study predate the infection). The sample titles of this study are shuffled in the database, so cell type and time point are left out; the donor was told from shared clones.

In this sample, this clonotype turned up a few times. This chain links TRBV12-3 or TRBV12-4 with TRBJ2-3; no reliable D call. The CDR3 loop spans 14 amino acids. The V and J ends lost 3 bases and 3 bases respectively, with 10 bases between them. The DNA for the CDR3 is TGTGCCAGCAGTTTTAGCCCGGATACAGATACGCAGTATTTT. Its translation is CASSFSPDTDTQYF.

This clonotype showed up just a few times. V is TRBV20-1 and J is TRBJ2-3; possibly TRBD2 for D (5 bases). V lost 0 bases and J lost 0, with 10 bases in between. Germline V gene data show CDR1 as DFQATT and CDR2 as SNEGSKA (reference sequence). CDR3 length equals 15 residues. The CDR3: CSARDRGSSTDTQYF. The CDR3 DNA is TGCAGTGCTAGAGATCGAGGGTCTAGCACAGATACGCAGTATTTT.

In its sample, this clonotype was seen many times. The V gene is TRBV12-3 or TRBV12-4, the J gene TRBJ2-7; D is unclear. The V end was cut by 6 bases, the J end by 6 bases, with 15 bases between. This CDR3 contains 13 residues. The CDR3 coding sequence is TGTGCCAGCAGCACCAACCGGTGGGCCGAGCAGTACTTC. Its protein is CASSTNRWAEQYF.

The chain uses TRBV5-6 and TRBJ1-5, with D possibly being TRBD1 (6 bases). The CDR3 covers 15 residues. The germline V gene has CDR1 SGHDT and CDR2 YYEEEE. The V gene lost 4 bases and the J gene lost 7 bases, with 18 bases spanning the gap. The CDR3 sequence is CASSTRGKTFQPQHF. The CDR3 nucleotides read TGTGCCAGCAGCACGAGGGGGAAGACATTCCAGCCCCAGCATTTT. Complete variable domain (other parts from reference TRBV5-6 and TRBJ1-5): DAGVTQSPTHLIKTRGQQVTLRCSPKSGHDTVSWYQQALGQGPQFIFQYYEEEERQRGNFPDRFSGHQFPNYSSELNVNALLLGDSALYLCASSTRGKTFQPQHFGDGTRLSIL.

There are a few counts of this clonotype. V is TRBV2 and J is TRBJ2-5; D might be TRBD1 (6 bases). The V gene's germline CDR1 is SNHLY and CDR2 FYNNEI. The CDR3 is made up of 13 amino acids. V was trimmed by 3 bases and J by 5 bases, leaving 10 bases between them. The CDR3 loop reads CASSEGAWETQYF. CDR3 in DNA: TGTGCCAGCAGTGAGGGGGCTTGGGAGACCCAGTACTTC.

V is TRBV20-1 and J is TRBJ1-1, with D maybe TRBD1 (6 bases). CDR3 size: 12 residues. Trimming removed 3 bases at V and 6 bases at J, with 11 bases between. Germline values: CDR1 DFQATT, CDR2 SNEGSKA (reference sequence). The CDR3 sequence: CSARTGDSEAFF. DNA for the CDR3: TGCAGTGCTAGGACAGGAGACTCTGAAGCTTTCTTT.

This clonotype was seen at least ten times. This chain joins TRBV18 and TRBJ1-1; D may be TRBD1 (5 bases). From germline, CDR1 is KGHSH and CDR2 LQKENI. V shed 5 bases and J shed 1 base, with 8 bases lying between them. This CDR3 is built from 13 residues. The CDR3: CASSGTQNTEAFF. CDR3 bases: TGTGCCAGCTCAGGGACCCAGAACACTGAAGCTTTCTTT. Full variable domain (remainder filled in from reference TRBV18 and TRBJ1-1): NAGVMQNPRHLVRRRGQEARLRCSPMKGHSHVYWYRQLPEEGLKFMVYLQKENIIDESGMPKERFSAEFPKEGPSILRIQQVVRGDSAAYFCASSGTQNTEAFFGQGTRLTVV.

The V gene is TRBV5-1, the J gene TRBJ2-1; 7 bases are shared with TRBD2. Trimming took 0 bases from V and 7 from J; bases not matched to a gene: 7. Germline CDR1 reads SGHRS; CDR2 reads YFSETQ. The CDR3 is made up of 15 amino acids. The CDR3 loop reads CASSLGGGGQNEQFF. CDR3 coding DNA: TGCGCCAGCAGCTTGGGCGGGGGTGGACAAAATGAGCAGTTCTTC. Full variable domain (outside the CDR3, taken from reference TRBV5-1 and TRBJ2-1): KAGVTQTPRYLIKTRGQQVTLSCSPISGHRSVSWYQQTPGQGLQFLFEYFSETQRNKGNFPGRFSGRQFSNSRSEMNVSTLELGDSALYLCASSLGGGGQNEQFFGPGTRLTVL.

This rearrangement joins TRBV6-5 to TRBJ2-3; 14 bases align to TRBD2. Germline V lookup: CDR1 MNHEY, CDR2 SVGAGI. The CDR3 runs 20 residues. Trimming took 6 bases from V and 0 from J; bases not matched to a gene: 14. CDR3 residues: CASRATFWGLAGASTDTQYF. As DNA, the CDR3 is TGTGCCAGCAGGGCAACCTTTTGGGGACTAGCGGGAGCAAGCACAGATACGCAGTATTTT.

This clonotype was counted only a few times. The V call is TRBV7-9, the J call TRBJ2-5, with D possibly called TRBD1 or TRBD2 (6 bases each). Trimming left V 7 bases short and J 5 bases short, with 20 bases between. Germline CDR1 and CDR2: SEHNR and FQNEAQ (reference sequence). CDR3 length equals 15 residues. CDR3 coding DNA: TGTGCCAGCACCCCCTTCCGGGGGCGTGAGGAGACCCAGTACTTC. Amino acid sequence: CASTPFRGREETQYF.

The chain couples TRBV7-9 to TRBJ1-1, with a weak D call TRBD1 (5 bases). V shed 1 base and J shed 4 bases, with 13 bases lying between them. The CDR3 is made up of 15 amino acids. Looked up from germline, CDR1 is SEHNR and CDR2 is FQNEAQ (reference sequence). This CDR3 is CASSLGRGISTEAFF. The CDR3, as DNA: TGTGCCAGCAGCTTAGGGAGGGGAATAAGCACTGAAGCTTTCTTT.

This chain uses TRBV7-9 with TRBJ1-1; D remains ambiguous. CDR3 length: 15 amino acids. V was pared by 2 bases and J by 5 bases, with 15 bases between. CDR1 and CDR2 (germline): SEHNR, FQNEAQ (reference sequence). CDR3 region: CASSLFKKGRTEAFF. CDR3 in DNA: TGTGCCAGCAGCTTATTTAAAAAGGGCCGGACTGAAGCTTTCTTT.

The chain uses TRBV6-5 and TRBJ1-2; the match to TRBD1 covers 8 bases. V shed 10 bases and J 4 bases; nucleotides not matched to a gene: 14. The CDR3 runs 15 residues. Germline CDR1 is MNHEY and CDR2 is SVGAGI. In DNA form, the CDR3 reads TGTGCCACACTCAAACCGGGACAGGCGGTCTATGGCTACACCTTC. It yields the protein CATLKPGQAVYGYTF.

The CDR3 nucleotides are TGTGCCAGCAGCCTGGGACATAACTCTGGGGCCAACGTCCTGACTTTC. Its protein product is CASSLGHNSGANVLTF. The rearrangement links TRBV7-2 to TRBJ2-6, with a possible D match to TRBD1 (6 bases). V lost 5 bases and J 0 bases, leaving 11 bases between the germline ends. CDR1 is SGHTA, CDR2 FQGNSA, per germline. CDR3 length: 16 residues.

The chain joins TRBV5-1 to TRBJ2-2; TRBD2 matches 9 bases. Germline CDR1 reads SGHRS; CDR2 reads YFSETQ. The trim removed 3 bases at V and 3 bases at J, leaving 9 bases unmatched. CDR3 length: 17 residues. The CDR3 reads CASSSTARLADTGELFF. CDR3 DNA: TGCGCCAGCAGCTCCACCGCGCGACTAGCGGACACCGGGGAGCTGTTTTTT.

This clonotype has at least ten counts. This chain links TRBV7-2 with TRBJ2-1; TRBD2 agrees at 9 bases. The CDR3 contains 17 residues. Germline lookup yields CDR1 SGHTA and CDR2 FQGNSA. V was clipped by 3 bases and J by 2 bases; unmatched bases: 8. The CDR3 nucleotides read TGTGCCAGCAGCTTCCAGAGTGGCGGGGGGGCCTACAATGAGCAGTTCTTC. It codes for CASSFQSGGGAYNEQFF.

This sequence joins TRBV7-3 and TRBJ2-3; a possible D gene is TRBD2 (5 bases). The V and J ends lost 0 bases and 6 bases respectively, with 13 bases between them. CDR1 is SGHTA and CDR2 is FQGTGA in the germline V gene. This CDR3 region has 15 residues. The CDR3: CASSLTGLIADTQYF. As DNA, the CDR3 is TGTGCCAGCAGCTTAACTGGACTTATCGCCGATACGCAGTATTTT.

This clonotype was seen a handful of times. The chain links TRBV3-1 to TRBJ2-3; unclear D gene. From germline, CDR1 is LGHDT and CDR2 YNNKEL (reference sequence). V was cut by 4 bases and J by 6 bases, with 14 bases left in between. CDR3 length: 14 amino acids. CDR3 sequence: CASSLRNEVDTQYF. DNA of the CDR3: TGTGCCAGCAGCCTACGCAATGAGGTTGATACGCAGTATTTT.

CDR3 DNA: TGTGCCATCAGTGAGTCCGGGGGGGCGTACACTGAAGCTTTCTTT. Amino acid sequence: CAISESGGAYTEAFF. The chain has TRBV10-3 and TRBJ1-1; the D gene is possibly TRBD1 (6 bases). CDR3 length: 15 residues. Germline CDR1 is ENHRY and CDR2 is SYGVKD. V was shortened by 0 bases and J by 3 bases, with 11 bases between the two germline ends.

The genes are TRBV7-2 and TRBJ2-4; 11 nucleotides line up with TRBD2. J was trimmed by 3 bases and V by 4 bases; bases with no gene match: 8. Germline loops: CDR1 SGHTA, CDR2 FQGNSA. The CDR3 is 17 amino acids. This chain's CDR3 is CASSWGPLAGDKNIQYF. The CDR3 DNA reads TGTGCCAGCAGCTGGGGCCCACTAGCGGGAGACAAAAACATTCAGTACTTC.

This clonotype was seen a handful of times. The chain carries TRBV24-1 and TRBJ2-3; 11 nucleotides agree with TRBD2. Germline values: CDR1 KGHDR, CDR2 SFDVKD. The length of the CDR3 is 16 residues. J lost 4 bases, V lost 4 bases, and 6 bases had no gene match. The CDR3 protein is CATSDLLAGGPDTQYF. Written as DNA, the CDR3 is TGTGCCACCAGTGACCTGCTAGCGGGGGGACCAGATACGCAGTATTTT.

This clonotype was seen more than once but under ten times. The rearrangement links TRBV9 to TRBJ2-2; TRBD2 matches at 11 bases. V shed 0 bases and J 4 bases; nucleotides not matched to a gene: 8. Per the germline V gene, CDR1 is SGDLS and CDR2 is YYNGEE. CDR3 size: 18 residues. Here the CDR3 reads CASSVEGILAGGTGELFF. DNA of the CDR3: TGTGCCAGCAGCGTAGAGGGGATCCTAGCGGGAGGCACCGGGGAGCTGTTTTTT.

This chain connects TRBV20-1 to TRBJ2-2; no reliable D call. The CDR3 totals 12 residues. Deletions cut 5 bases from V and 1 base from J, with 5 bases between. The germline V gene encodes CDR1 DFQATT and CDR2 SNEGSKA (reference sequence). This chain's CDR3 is CSAWRNTGELFF. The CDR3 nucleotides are TGCAGTGCTTGGAGGAACACCGGGGAGCTGTTTTTT.

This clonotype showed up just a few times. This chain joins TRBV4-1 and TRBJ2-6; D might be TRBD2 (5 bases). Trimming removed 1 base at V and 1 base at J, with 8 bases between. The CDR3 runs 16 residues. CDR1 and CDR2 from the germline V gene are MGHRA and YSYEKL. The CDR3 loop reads CASSQGPGSGANVLTF. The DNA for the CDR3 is TGCGCCAGCAGCCAAGGTCCGGGGTCTGGGGCCAACGTCCTGACTTTC.

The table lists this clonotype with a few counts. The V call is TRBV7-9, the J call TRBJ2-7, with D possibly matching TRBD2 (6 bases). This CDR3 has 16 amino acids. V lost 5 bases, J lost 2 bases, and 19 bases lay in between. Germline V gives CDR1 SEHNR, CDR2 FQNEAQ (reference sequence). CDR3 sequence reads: CASSDNPRDGPYEQYF. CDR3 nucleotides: TGTGCCAGCAGCGACAATCCGCGGGACGGACCCTACGAGCAGTACTTC.

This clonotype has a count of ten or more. DNA for the CDR3: TGCAGTGCGGATAAAGGGGGGGCGGATACTGAAGCTTTCTTT. It yields the protein CSADKGGADTEAFF. The rearrangement uses TRBV20-1 and TRBJ1-1, with D maybe TRBD1 (6 bases). This CDR3 contains 14 residues. Trimming took off 6 bases at V and 5 bases at J, with 19 bases between the two ends. Germline lookup yields CDR1 DFQATT and CDR2 SNEGSKA (reference sequence).

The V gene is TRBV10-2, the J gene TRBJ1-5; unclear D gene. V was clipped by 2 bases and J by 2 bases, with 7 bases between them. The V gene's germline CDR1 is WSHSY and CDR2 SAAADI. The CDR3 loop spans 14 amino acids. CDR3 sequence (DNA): TGCGCCAGCAGTGAGGACTTGGGCAATCAGCCCCAGCATTTT. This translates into CASSEDLGNQPQHF.

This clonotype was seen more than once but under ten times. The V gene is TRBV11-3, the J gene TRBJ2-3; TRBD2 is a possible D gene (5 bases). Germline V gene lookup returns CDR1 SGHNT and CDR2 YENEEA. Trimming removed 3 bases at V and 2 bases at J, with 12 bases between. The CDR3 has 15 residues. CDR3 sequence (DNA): TGTGCCAGCAGCTTCAGCGGCGAGAACACAGATACGCAGTATTTT. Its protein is CASSFSGENTDTQYF.

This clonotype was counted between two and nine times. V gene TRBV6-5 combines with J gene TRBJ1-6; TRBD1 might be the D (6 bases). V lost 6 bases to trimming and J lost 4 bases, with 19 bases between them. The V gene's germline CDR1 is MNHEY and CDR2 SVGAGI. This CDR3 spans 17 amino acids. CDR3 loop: CASRPHDSRGYNSPLHF. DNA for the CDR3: TGTGCCAGCAGACCCCACGACAGCAGGGGTTATAATTCACCCCTCCACTTT.